Listed below are T cell receptor beta chains from one sample, sequenced in a study of cytomegalovirus exposure and HLA in healthy donors. TCRdb keeps only in-frame clones here, not all; method: immunoSEQ multiplex PCR. The profile shows over 150,000 clones, 65% to 80% of them singletons. The sequencing input was PBMCs. Source of these receptors: a woman between 50 and 59 years old in good health and CMV-seropositive. CDR3s include the opening cysteine and the closing phenylalanine or tryptophan. Fields, in order: D gene, clone size, V gene, J gene, CDR3 DNA, CDR3 protein. A D gene is named only where the DNA matches it firmly. Clone size is not always given. Where it is, it says once, few, many or a class for expanded clones.

TRBD2,-,TRBV5-1,TRBJ2-7,TGCGCCAGCAGAACCGGGACTAGCGGGAGTGTATACGAGCAGTACTTC,CASRTGTSGSVYEQYF
-,-,TRBV29-1,TRBJ1-2,TGCAGCGTTCGCCCCCCCGGTGGTGGCTACACCTTC,CSVRPPGGGYTF
-,-,TRBV28,TRBJ1-6,TGTGCCAGCACCGACGAGAGGAATTCACCCCTCCACTTT,CASTDERNSPLHF
TRBD2,-,TRBV7-3,TRBJ2-1,TGTGCCAGCAGCTTAAGCGGGAGGGGAAATGAGCAGTTCTTC,CASSLSGRGNEQFF
TRBD2,few,TRBV5-1,TRBJ2-1,TGCGCCAGCAGCTTGGCGGTAGCGGGCTACAATGAGCAGTTCTTC,CASSLAVAGYNEQFF
-,-,TRBV10-1,TRBJ1-1,TGCGCCAGCAGTGAGTCTATGGACTCTAACACTGAAGCTTTCTTT,CASSESMDSNTEAFF
-,-,TRBV10-3,TRBJ1-2,TGTGCCATCAGTGAAGGTACAGCCCTTAACTATGGCTACACCTTC,CAISEGTALNYGYTF
-,-,TRBV19,TRBJ2-5,TGTGCCAGTAGTGTGTCTAGCGCGCAGACCCAGTACTTC,CASSVSSAQTQYF
-,-,TRBV7-6,TRBJ1-1,TGTGCCAGCAGCGAATTCCAGGGCCACACTGAAGCTTTCTTT,CASSEFQGHTEAFF
-,-,TRBV12-5,TRBJ1-1,TGTGCTAGTGGTTTGGCTTCGGGGGACACTGAAGCTTTCTTT,CASGLASGDTEAFF
-,-,TRBV29-1,TRBJ1-4,TGCAGCGTTGATAACGGGGTAGGAGAAAAACTGTTTTTT,CSVDNGVGEKLFF
-,-,TRBV7-3,TRBJ2-2,TGTGCCAGCAGCTTACGGGCCGGGAGTACCGGGGAGCTGTTTTTT,CASSLRAGSTGELFF
-,-,TRBV29-1,TRBJ2-1,TGCAGCGCCGAAACTATAGGACTGATCAATGAGCAGTTCTTC,CSAETIGLINEQFF
-,-,TRBV7-2,TRBJ2-5,TGTGCCAGCAGCCCCAACCAGGGGAGAGAGACCCAGTACTTC,CASSPNQGRETQYF
TRBD2,-,TRBV5-1,TRBJ2-3,TGCGCCAGCAGCTTAGGACTAGTCACAGATACGCAGTATTTT,CASSLGLVTDTQYF
TRBD1,-,TRBV4-1,TRBJ2-1,TGCGCCAGCAGCCATTGGGACAGGGAGAATGAGCAGTTCTTC,CASSHWDRENEQFF
-,-,TRBV2,TRBJ2-1,TGTGCCAGCAGCCGTGAAGGCCGGACATACAATGAGCAGTTCTTC,CASSREGRTYNEQFF
TRBD1,-,TRBV6-1,TRBJ1-5,TGTGCCAGCAGTCCCGACAGGGGAGTGAGTCAGCCCCAGCATTTT,CASSPDRGVSQPQHF
TRBD2,-,TRBV5-1,TRBJ2-2,TGCGCCAGCAGCTTCGTTGCTAGCGGGAGGACCGGGGAGCTGTTTTTT,CASSFVASGRTGELFF
TRBD1,once,TRBV28,TRBJ1-2,TGTGCCAGCGAGGGACAGGGATACTATGGCTACACCTTC,CASEGQGYYGYTF
-,-,TRBV30,TRBJ1-3,TGTGCCTGGGCGGGATGGGGAAACACCATATATTTT,CAWAGWGNTIYF
TRBD2,few,TRBV7-9,TRBJ2-7,TGTGCCAGCGGCCGGGGGGAGAACTACGAGCAGTACTTC,CASGRGENYEQYF
-,-,TRBV4-3,TRBJ2-7,TGCGCCAGCAGCCAAGCCGGGGGTGGGGCCGTCCCCTACGAGCAGTACTTC,CASSQAGGGAVPYEQYF
TRBD1,-,TRBV11-2,TRBJ2-5,TGTGCCAGCAGCTTGGACAGGGCGGTAGAGACCCAGTACTTC,CASSLDRAVETQYF
TRBD1,-,TRBV11-2,TRBJ1-1,TGTGCCAGCAGCCTAGTAGGGGGCTCGAACACTGAAGCTTTCTTT,CASSLVGGSNTEAFF
TRBD1,-,TRBV2,TRBJ2-5,TGTGCCAGCAGCGGACAGGGGGACGGGACCCAGTACTTC,CASSGQGDGTQYF
TRBD2,-,TRBV18,TRBJ2-7,TGTGCCAGCTCACGGACGACTAGCGCGAGCTCCTACGAGCAGTACTTC,CASSRTTSASSYEQYF
-,-,TRBV10-3,TRBJ2-7,TGTGCCATCGGAGAGGGACATACTAGCTCCTACGAGCAGTACTTC,CAIGEGHTSSYEQYF
-,-,TRBV29-1,TRBJ1-1,TGCAGCGGGAGATATCAAACTGAAGCTTTTTTT,CSGRYQTEAFF
-,once,TRBV5-1,TRBJ1-1,TGCGCCAGCAGCCCCTGGCGGGAAAAAGAAGCTTTCTTT,CASSPWREKEAFF
-,-,TRBV21-1,TRBJ2-1,TGTGCCAGCAGCAAAGTGCCCTGGACAGGGTCAGGGAATGAGCAGTTCTTC,CASSKVPWTGSGNEQFF
-,-,TRBV11-2,TRBJ2-4,TGTGCCAGCAGCTTAGATTGGGGGGGCGCGAACCAGGGCATTCAGTACTTC,CASSLDWGGANQGIQYF
-,-,TRBV5-1,TRBJ2-6,TGCGCCAGCAGCCCCACTGGGGCCAACTCTGGGGCCAACGGCCTGACTTTC,CASSPTGANSGANGLTF
TRBD1,-,TRBV5-1,TRBJ1-2,TGCGCCAGCAGCACCTCAGGACAGGATAAAGGCTACACCTTC,CASSTSGQDKGYTF
-,-,TRBV15,TRBJ2-5,TGTGCCACCAGCAGAGGCCCGGGGTACGAGACCCAGTACTTC,CATSRGPGYETQYF
-,once,TRBV2,TRBJ2-1,TGTGCCAGCATGCCCGAAAGAGCCGGGAGCAATGAGCAGTTCTTC,CASMPERAGSNEQFF
-,-,TRBV2,TRBJ1-6,TGTGCCAGCAGTGATCGTGGAGGGGAGGACTCACCCCTCCACTTT,CASSDRGGEDSPLHF
TRBD1,-,TRBV5-5,TRBJ2-3,TGTGCCAGCAGCCACAGGACAGGGGACACAGATACGCAGTATTTT,CASSHRTGDTDTQYF
TRBD1,-,TRBV5-1,TRBJ2-2,TGCGCCAGCAGCCCTCGGACAGGGTGGACCGGGGAGCTGTTTTTT,CASSPRTGWTGELFF
TRBD1,few,TRBV28,TRBJ2-7,TGTGCCAGTGAGTCGCCCGGGACAGTTTACTACGAGCAGTACTTC,CASESPGTVYYEQYF
-,few,TRBV7-9,TRBJ2-1,TGTGCCAGCAGCTTAGAGTTCACTAGGTCTCGATCCTACAATGAGCAGTTCTTC,CASSLEFTRSRSYNEQFF
-,-,TRBV9,TRBJ1-6,TGTGCCAGCAGCGGCGTCTCGTCCCGGGAATCACCCCTCCACTTT,CASSGVSSRESPLHF
-,-,TRBV7-2,TRBJ1-4,TGTGCCAGCAGCTTTGGGGGCACTAATGAAAAACTGTTTTTT,CASSFGGTNEKLFF
TRBD2,-,TRBV5-1,TRBJ2-3,TGCGCCAGCAGCTTGGTTCTAGCGGGAGGCACAGATACGCAGTATTTT,CASSLVLAGGTDTQYF
-,-,TRBV5-1,TRBJ1-4,TGCGCCAGCAGCTTGAGTGCAGGGGATAATGAAAAACTGTTTTTT,CASSLSAGDNEKLFF
TRBD2,-,TRBV5-4,TRBJ2-7,TGTGCCAGCAGCTCTGCCGGGACTAGCGACTACGAGCAGTACTTC,CASSSAGTSDYEQYF
-,-,TRBV7-9,TRBJ2-3,TGTGCCAGCAGCACGGACTCCACCACAGATACGCAGTATTTT,CASSTDSTTDTQYF
-,-,TRBV2,TRBJ2-7,TGTGCCAGCACCGTCCGGGGGGAGCAGTACTTC,CASTVRGEQYF
TRBD2,-,TRBV7-3,TRBJ2-1,TGTGCCAGCAGCTTAACTCCTAGCGGATTCTACAATGAGCAGTTCTTC,CASSLTPSGFYNEQFF
-,-,TRBV5-4,TRBJ1-5,TGTGCCAGCAGCTTGGATCCAAATCAGCCCCAGCATTTT,CASSLDPNQPQHF
-,-,TRBV6-5,TRBJ1-3,TGTGCCAGCAGTCTCAGGATCTTCTCTGGAAACACCATATATTTT,CASSLRIFSGNTIYF
-,-,TRBV27,TRBJ2-2,TGTGCCAGCAGTTTAGCAGGGGCCGGGGAGCTGTTTTTT,CASSLAGAGELFF
-,once,TRBV4-1,TRBJ1-2,TGCGCCAGCAGCCAAGGCGGGGGGTTAAACTATGGCTACACCTTC,CASSQGGGLNYGYTF
-,-,TRBV5-1,TRBJ2-2,TGCGCCAGCAGCCCCATGCAGGGCAGGGGCGGGGAGCTGTTTTTT,CASSPMQGRGGELFF
TRBD1,few,TRBV18,TRBJ1-5,TGTGCCAGCTCACTCTCTACAGGGGGCGCGGGTCAGCCCCAGCATTTT,CASSLSTGGAGQPQHF
TRBD2,-,TRBV11-3,TRBJ2-3,TGTGCCAGCAGCTCCACTAGCGGGAGTTTCGCAGATACGCAGTATTTT,CASSSTSGSFADTQYF